These 32 T cell receptor beta chains were all obtained from the same sample, sequenced in a study of beta chain features in type 1 diabetes (dated by TCRdb to the late 2010s). Receptors were amplified or captured by the immunoSEQ multiplex PCR assay. The entire isolated RNA was reverse transcribed using the High Capacity cDNA Reverse Transcription Kit, and thus expressed TCRB transcripts were sequenced. The immuneACCESS repertoire file appears here via TCRdb, limited to in-frame rearrangements. These files lack a portion of the clones; in checked studies, under half of the deficit traces to unresolved V genes, and the cause of the others is not known. The sample table shows about 180,000 clones, and about 13% are seen once. Approximately 0.64% of the sample is in the top ten clones. Input material: central memory CD4+ T cells from blood. The receptors were sampled from a woman aged 18-29 years in good health.

The rearrangement joins TRBV30 to TRBJ1-1; weak D call: TRBD1 (6 bases). The ends were cut back, 6 bases at V and 3 bases at J, with 11 bases in the middle. This CDR3 contains 12 residues. Germline-derived CDR1 and CDR2 are GTSNPN and SVGIG (reference sequence). CDR3 bases: TGTGCCTGCGACAGGCCATACACTGAAGCTTTCTTT. Translation gives CACDRPYTEAFF.

The chain has TRBV30 and TRBJ1-4; D perhaps matches TRBD1 (5 bases). Per the germline V gene, CDR1 is GTSNPN and CDR2 is SVGIG (reference sequence). The CDR3 extends over 15 amino acids. V was trimmed by 3 bases and J by 4 bases, leaving 15 bases between them. CDR3 residues: CAWSDKTGDNEKLFF. Written as DNA, the CDR3 is TGTGCCTGGAGCGATAAAACAGGAGATAATGAAAAACTGTTTTTT.

This chain links TRBV18 with TRBJ2-7, with 7 positions matching TRBD1. The length of the CDR3 is 13 residues. J was trimmed by 3 bases and V by 3 bases; bases with no gene match: 2. The germline gives CDR1 KGHSH, CDR2 LQKENI. The CDR3 spells CASSPRDSYEQYF. The CDR3 DNA sequence: TGTGCCAGCTCACCCCGGGACAGCTACGAGCAGTACTTC.

This clone was counted at least ten times. The CDR3 DNA follows: TGCAGCGGTGGACAGACCGACTATGGCTACACCTTC. Translated: CSGGQTDYGYTF. The chain employs TRBV29-1 and TRBJ1-2; a weak D match, TRBD1 (6 bases). The CDR3 consists of 12 residues. V lost 7 bases, J lost 3 bases, and 12 bases lay in between. CDR1 and CDR2 (germline): SQVTM, ANQGSEA. The entire variable domain, with the rest obtained from reference TRBV29-1 and TRBJ1-2, is as follows: SAVISQKPSRDICQRGTSLTIQCQVDSQVTMMFWYRQQPGQSLTLIATANQGSEATYESGFVIDKFPISRPNLTFSTLTVSNMSPEDSSIYLCSGGQTDYGYTFGSGTRLTVV.

To note about this clone: One junction end does not reproduce the germline sequence, and a read error may be involved. V and J are TRBV7-7 and TRBJ2-2; no firm D call. Germline lookup yields CDR1 SSHAT and CDR2 FNYEAQ (reference sequence). This CDR3 has 13 amino acids. The CDR3 reads CASSLSEAGELFF. CDR3 nucleotides: TGTGCTAGCAGCTTAAGTGAGGCCGGGGAGCTGTTTTTT.

The chain employs TRBV18 and TRBJ2-1, with 7 bases lining up with TRBD2. Trimming cost V 2 bases and J 9 bases; bases outside gene matches: 1. The CDR3 contains 12 residues. Germline CDR1 is KGHSH and CDR2 is LQKENI. This CDR3 is CASSPGGGEQFF. CDR3 DNA sequence: TGTGCCAGCTCACCAGGGGGGGGTGAGCAGTTCTTC.

This chain uses TRBV7-2 with TRBJ1-2, with D possibly being TRBD1 (6 bases). Trimming took off 0 bases at V and 3 bases at J, with 11 bases between the two ends. This CDR3 spans 15 amino acids. Germline lookup yields CDR1 SGHTA and CDR2 FQGNSA. CDR3 sequence: CASSLAQQGYYGYTF. DNA of the CDR3: TGTGCCAGCAGCTTAGCGCAGCAGGGGTACTATGGCTACACCTTC.

This clone showed up just a few times. The rearrangement links TRBV18 to TRBJ2-1; 8 bases are a match to TRBD2. Unmatched junction bases numbered 7, after V lost 3 bases and J lost 6 bases. Germline V CDR1 and CDR2: KGHSH, LQKENI. The CDR3 is 15 amino acids. CDR3: CASSPGGTRVNEQFF. CDR3 bases: TGTGCCAGCTCACCTGGCGGGACTAGGGTCAATGAGCAGTTCTTC.

The chain links TRBV5-1 to TRBJ2-7, with 9 bases lining up with TRBD1. V lost 0 bases, J lost 4 bases, and 5 bases stayed unmatched. CDR3 length equals 15 residues. From germline, CDR1 is SGHRS and CDR2 YFSETQ. The CDR3, as DNA: TGCGCCAGCAGCTTGGATGCGGGACAGGGATACGAGCAGTACTTC. Encoded protein: CASSLDAGQGYEQYF.

This clone was detected only a few times. The rearrangement joins TRBV14 to TRBJ2-1; TRBD2 might be the D (5 bases). Deletions cut 8 bases from V and 2 bases from J, with 10 bases between. Germline CDR1 SGHDN, CDR2 FVKESK. This CDR3 contains 13 residues. CDR3 DNA sequence: TGTGCCAGCTCCGCGGGTACCTACAATGAGCAGTTCTTC. Amino acid sequence: CASSAGTYNEQFF. The complete variable domain, with remaining parts taken from reference TRBV14 and TRBJ2-1, reads EAGVTQFPSHSVIEKGQTVTLRCDPISGHDNLYWYRRVMGKEIKFLLHFVKESKQDESGMPNNRFLAERTGGTYSTLKVQPAELEDSGVYFCASSAGTYNEQFFGPGTRLTVL.

This clone has ten or more counts. This chain joins TRBV13 and TRBJ1-5; 7 bases are shared with TRBD1. After removal of 2 bases from V and 5 bases from J, the junction contained 3 bases not matched to a gene. This CDR3 region has 14 residues. Germline CDR1 is PRHDT and CDR2 is FYEKMQ (reference sequence). CDR3 protein: CASSLQGVDQPQHF. CDR3 nucleotide sequence: TGTGCCAGCAGCTTACAGGGGGTGGATCAGCCCCAGCATTTT.

This clone came up a few times. The chain links TRBV2 to TRBJ1-4; 7 bases line up with TRBD1. Germline lookup yields CDR1 SNHLY and CDR2 FYNNEI. CDR3 length equals 16 residues. V trimming: 3 bases; J trimming: 7 bases; junction bases outside the gene matches: 11. The CDR3 DNA sequence: TGTGCCAGCAGTGACGGCGCGGGGACAGCGGTTGAAAAACTGTTTTTT. The encoded protein is CASSDGAGTAVEKLFF.

This clone was observed many times. The gene calls are TRBV28 and TRBJ2-1; D remains unclear. Trimming cost V 8 bases and J 9 bases, with 11 bases left between them. The CDR3 is 11 amino acids. CDR1 is MDHEN, CDR2 SYDVKM, per germline. The CDR3 loop reads CASAGSFEQFF. In nucleotides, the CDR3 is TGTGCCAGCGCAGGCTCCTTTGAGCAGTTCTTC.

In this sample, this clone turned up a few times. The rearrangement joins TRBV5-4 to TRBJ2-5, with D tentatively TRBD1 (5 bases). This CDR3 contains 14 residues. V dropped 3 bases and J dropped 4 bases, with 13 bases sitting between them. CDR1 and CDR2 from the germline V gene are SGHNT and YYREEE (reference sequence). CDR3 sequence reads: CASSSQVMGETQYF. The CDR3, as DNA: TGTGCCAGCAGCTCACAGGTGATGGGAGAGACCCAGTACTTC.

This clone occurred a few times. The chain has TRBV7-9 and TRBJ2-5; 7 bases are shared with TRBD1. From germline, CDR1 is SEHNR and CDR2 FQNEAQ (reference sequence). The length of the CDR3 is 14 residues. J gave up 5 bases and V 5 bases, and 8 bases lay outside the gene matches. The CDR3 sequence: CASSTTGVRETQYF. Written as DNA, the CDR3 is TGTGCCAGCAGCACCACAGGGGTTCGGGAGACCCAGTACTTC.

This clone was counted a few times. J is TRBJ1-5 and V is TRBV7-2; D gene unclear. V was trimmed by 1 base and J by 0 bases, leaving 7 bases between them. The CDR3 is 15 residues long. The germline V gene encodes CDR1 SGHTA and CDR2 FQGNSA. CDR3 in DNA: TGTGCCAGCAGCTTAGACGGTTATAGCAATCAGCCCCAGCATTTT. Its protein is CASSLDGYSNQPQHF.

Here the CDR3 DNA reads TGTGCCTGGAGTACCCCCACCCAGGCAGATTCCTACAATGAGCAGTTCTTC. It codes for CAWSTPTQADSYNEQFF. This chain joins TRBV30 and TRBJ2-1; no firm D call. CDR1 is GTSNPN and CDR2 is SVGIG in the germline V gene (reference sequence). This CDR3 is built from 17 residues. Trimming removed 2 bases from V and 1 base from J, with 18 bases in between. The variable domain in full, completed from reference TRBV30 and TRBJ2-1, reads SQTIHQWPATLVQPVGSPLSLECTVEGTSNPNLYWYRQAAGRGLQLLFYSVGIGQISSEVPQNLSASRPQDRQFILSSKKLLLSDSGFYLCAWSTPTQADSYNEQFFGPGTRLTVL.

This clone turned up a few times. This rearrangement joins TRBV2 to TRBJ1-5, with 8 bases matching TRBD1. V lost 6 bases and J lost 2; bases outside the gene matches: 6. The CDR3 length is 15 residues. Germline assignment: CDR1 SNHLY and CDR2 FYNNEI. The CDR3 bases are TGTGCCAGCAGGGGACAGGTTTCGCGCAATCAGCCCCAGCATTTT. It specifies CASRGQVSRNQPQHF.

J is TRBJ1-1 and V is TRBV30; perhaps TRBD1 as D (6 bases). Trimming left V 3 bases short and J 8 bases short, with 16 bases between. Germline V gene lookup returns CDR1 GTSNPN and CDR2 SVGIG (reference sequence). This CDR3 comprises 13 residues. The chain's CDR3 is CAWRRTRRGEAFF. In nucleotides, the CDR3 is TGTGCCTGGAGACGAACTAGAAGGGGGGAAGCTTTCTTT.

This chain links TRBV6-5 with TRBJ2-3; perhaps TRBD1 as D (5 bases). The V end was cut by 1 base, the J end by 2 bases, with 10 bases between. Germline values: CDR1 MNHEY, CDR2 SVGAGI. The CDR3 is 15 amino acids. The CDR3: CASSYWGGATDTQYF. CDR3 nucleotide sequence: TGTGCCAGCAGTTACTGGGGCGGCGCCACAGATACGCAGTATTTT.

CDR3 DNA: TGTGCCTGGAGGGCGATTACAGGGGCGGATGAAAAACTGTTTTTT. As protein: CAWRAITGADEKLFF. This chain connects TRBV30 to TRBJ1-4; 7 nucleotides match TRBD1. CDR3 length: 15 residues. The V segment lost 3 bases and the J segment 6 bases; nucleotides outside the gene matches: 10. Per germline, CDR1 GTSNPN and CDR2 SVGIG (reference sequence).

This clone was counted between two and nine times. In DNA form, the CDR3 reads TGTGCCAGCAGCTTAGGGCGGGACCGCACAGATACGCAGTATTTT. Its protein product is CASSLGRDRTDTQYF. The rearrangement joins TRBV7-9 to TRBJ2-3, with D maybe TRBD2 (6 bases). Trimming took off 1 base at V and 1 base at J, with 9 bases between the two ends. The CDR3 consists of 15 residues. From germline, CDR1 is SEHNR and CDR2 FQNEAQ (reference sequence).

This clone was found a few times. The same CDR3 arises from other DNA sequences in this sample as well. The V call is TRBV30, the J call TRBJ1-5; 10 bases are a match to TRBD1. In germline, CDR1 is GTSNPN, CDR2 SVGIG (reference sequence). Germline trimming cut 2 bases from V and 2 bases from J; bases unmatched to any gene: 3. The CDR3 contains 15 residues. The CDR3, as DNA: TGTGCCTGGAGTCTAGGGACAGGGGGCAATCAGCCCCAGCATTTT. Translation: CAWSLGTGGNQPQHF.

This chain uses TRBV7-3 with TRBJ2-6; 7 bases agree with TRBD1. CDR1 and CDR2 (germline): SGHTA, FQGTGA. V shed 5 bases, J shed 3 bases, and the junction held 7 bases outside the gene matches. This CDR3 comprises 16 residues. The CDR3 reads CASSPKGASGANVLTF. CDR3 in DNA: TGTGCCAGCAGCCCTAAGGGGGCGAGTGGGGCCAACGTCCTGACTTTC.

This clone was counted only a few times. CDR3: CASSAGTGGQETQYF. DNA of the CDR3: TGTGCCAGCAGCGCCGGGACAGGGGGACAAGAGACCCAGTACTTC. The chain carries TRBV7-8 and TRBJ2-5, with 11 bases that match TRBD1. The V and J ends lost 5 bases and 2 bases, in that order; junction bases with no gene match: 4. The CDR3 spans 15 residues. Germline CDR1 SGHVS, CDR2 FQNEAQ. Together with reference TRBV7-8 and TRBJ2-5, the CDR3 gives the full variable domain: GAGVSQSPRYKVAKRGQDVALRCDPISGHVSLFWYQQALGQGPEFLTYFQNEAQLDKSGLPSDRFFAERPEGSVSTLKIQRTQQEDSAVYLCASSAGTGGQETQYFGPGTRLLVL.

J is TRBJ2-5 and V is TRBV18; 8 bases agree with TRBD1. Looked up from germline, CDR1 is KGHSH and CDR2 is LQKENI. The J segment lost 0 bases and the V segment lost 2 bases, leaving 5 bases of the junction unmatched. CDR3 length: 16 amino acids. In DNA, the CDR3 is TGTGCCAGCTCACCAGCGAGACAGGGGTACCAAGAGACCCAGTACTTC. Encoded protein: CASSPARQGYQETQYF.

This clone showed up just a few times. The chain recombines TRBV27 with TRBJ2-7, with 12 bases that match TRBD2. V shed 7 bases and J 0 bases; nucleotides not matched to a gene: 4. This CDR3 contains 15 residues. Germline CDR1 MNHEY, CDR2 SMNVEV (reference sequence). The CDR3 nucleotides are TGTGCCAGCACTGTACTAGCGGGAGGCTCCTACGAGCAGTACTTC. Its protein is CASTVLAGGSYEQYF.

A few counts support this clone. The chain combines TRBV7-2 with TRBJ2-2; a weak D match, TRBD1 (7 bases). Trimming took off 2 bases at V and 6 bases at J, with 10 bases between the two ends. CDR1 SGHTA and CDR2 FQGNSA come from the germline V gene. The CDR3 runs to 14 residues. For the CDR3, the DNA is TGTGCCAGCAGCTTACCCAGGGGGGCCGGGGAGCTGTTTTTT. This gives the protein CASSLPRGAGELFF.

Only a few counts were recorded for this clone. The V call is TRBV11-1, the J call TRBJ2-1, with TRBD2 matching 7 bases. Per the germline V gene, CDR1 is SGHAT and CDR2 is FQDESV (reference sequence). Trimming took 8 bases from V and 8 from J; bases not matched to a gene: 21. The CDR3 totals 17 residues. The CDR3 coding sequence is TGTGCCAGCGACCCTTGGGGTGCGTCCCGGGGAGGGTATGAGCAGTTCTTC. Protein: CASDPWGASRGGYEQFF.

This clone was detected a few times. The V and J genes are TRBV28 and TRBJ2-7, with 7 bases lining up with TRBD2. Germline CDR1 and CDR2: MDHEN and SYDVKM. CDR3 length equals 15 residues. The V and J ends lost 3 bases and 2 bases, in that order; junction bases with no gene match: 7. The CDR3 protein is CASSFAGVHPYEQYF. The CDR3 bases are TGTGCCAGCAGTTTCGCGGGGGTCCACCCCTACGAGCAGTACTTC.

This clone was seen more than once but under ten times. The genes are TRBV2 and TRBJ2-7; D may be TRBD2 (6 bases). Germline lookup yields CDR1 SNHLY and CDR2 FYNNEI. Trimming took off 4 bases at V and 3 bases at J, with 10 bases between the two ends. The CDR3 runs to 13 residues. The CDR3 coding sequence is TGTGCCAGCAGTGCCGGGCGGGACTACGAGCAGTACTTC. Encoded protein: CASSAGRDYEQYF. Drawing the rest from reference TRBV2 and TRBJ2-7, the complete variable domain is EPEVTQTPSHQVTQMGQEVILRCVPISNHLYFYWYRQILGQKVEFLVSFYNNEISEKSEIFDDQFSVERPDGSNFTLKIRSTKLEDSAMYFCASSAGRDYEQYFGPGTRLTVT.

This clone was detected only a few times. The CDR3 DNA reads as TGTGCCAGCAGCGTAGCGACAGCTTCCACTGGAAACACCATATATTTT. It codes for CASSVATASTGNTIYF. The V and J genes are TRBV9 and TRBJ1-3, with D possibly being TRBD1 (5 bases). Deletions cut 0 bases from V and 2 bases from J, with 12 bases between. This CDR3 is built from 16 residues. Per the germline V gene, CDR1 is SGDLS and CDR2 is YYNGEE.